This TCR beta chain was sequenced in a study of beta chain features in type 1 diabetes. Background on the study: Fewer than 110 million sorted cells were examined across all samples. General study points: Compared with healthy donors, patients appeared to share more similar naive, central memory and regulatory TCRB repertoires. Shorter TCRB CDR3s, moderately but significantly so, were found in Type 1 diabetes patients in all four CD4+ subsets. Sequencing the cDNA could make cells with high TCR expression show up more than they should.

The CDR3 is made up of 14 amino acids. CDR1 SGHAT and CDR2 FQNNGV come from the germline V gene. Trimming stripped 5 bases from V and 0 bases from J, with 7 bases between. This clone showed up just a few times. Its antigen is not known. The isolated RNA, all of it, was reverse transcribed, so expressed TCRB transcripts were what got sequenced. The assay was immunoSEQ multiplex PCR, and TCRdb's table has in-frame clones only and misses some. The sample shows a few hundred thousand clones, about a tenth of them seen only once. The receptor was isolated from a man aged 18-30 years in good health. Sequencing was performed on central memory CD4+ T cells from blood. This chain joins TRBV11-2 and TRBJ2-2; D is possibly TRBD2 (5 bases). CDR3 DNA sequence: TGTGCCAGCAGCCCCGGGACGAACACCGGGGAGCTGTTTTTT. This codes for CASSPGTNTGELFF.